The 21 T cell receptor beta chains in this list originate from one sample, sequenced in a study of CD8+ T cells in alopecia areata. Extracted RNA was reverse transcribed into cDNA, the sequencing template. Sequenced by immunoSEQ multiplex PCR; TCRdb stores in-frame clones only, minus some. The data contain over 70,000 clones, roughly 70% of them singletons. Treatment denoted: oral pan-JAK inhibitor, 5-10 mg twice daily. The sequencing here drew on CD8+ T cells sorted from blood, taken at week 24, from a patient treated with tofacitinib. The source of these receptors is a human donor with alopecia areata.

This chain joins TRBV4-3 and TRBJ1-2; possibly TRBD1 for D (6 bases). CDR3 length equals 17 residues. With 0 bases removed from V and 1 base from J, the gap between germline ends came to 15 bases. Germline V CDR1 and CDR2: LGHNA, YSLEER. CDR3 bases: TGCGCCAGCAGCCAAGATCGGGGACAAGGTTTTAACTATGGCTACACCTTC. This sequence encodes CASSQDRGQGFNYGYTF.

The chain has TRBV29-1 and TRBJ1-1; D is uncertain. V lost 3 bases, J lost 4 bases, and 9 bases lay in between. The CDR3 length is 12 residues. From germline, CDR1 is SQVTM and CDR2 ANQGSEA. The CDR3 bases are TGCAGCGTTGAGCTGGAGGGCACTGAAGCTTTCTTT. Its protein product is CSVELEGTEAFF. Looking up the rest from reference TRBV29-1 and TRBJ1-1 gives the full variable domain: SAVISQKPSRDICQRGTSLTIQCQVDSQVTMMFWYRQQPGQSLTLIATANQGSEATYESGFVIDKFPISRPNLTFSTLTVSNMSPEDSSIYLCSVELEGTEAFFGQGTRLTVV.

The J gene is TRBJ2-3, the V gene TRBV7-9; D is uncertain. This CDR3 contains 13 residues. V dropped 2 bases and J dropped 1 base, with 4 bases sitting between them. Germline assignment: CDR1 SEHNR and CDR2 FQNEAQ (reference sequence). The DNA of the CDR3 is TGTGCCAGCAGCTTATTTGGCACAGATACGCAGTATTTT. Protein sequence: CASSLFGTDTQYF.

CDR3 residues: CAWGTGRVEKLFF. The CDR3 DNA follows: TGTGCATGGGGCACAGGGAGGGTGGAAAAACTGTTTTTT. The V gene is TRBV30, the J gene TRBJ1-4; maybe TRBD1 (6 bases). The CDR3 sequence is 13 residues long. CDR1 and CDR2 (germline): GTSNPN, SVGIG (reference sequence).

This clone came up once. The chain recombines TRBV5-6 with TRBJ2-7; 7 bases line up with TRBD2. CDR1 and CDR2 (germline): SGHDT, YYEEEE. The CDR3 spans 16 residues. The V gene end was trimmed by 3 bases and the J gene end by 0 bases; junction bases not matched to a gene: 9. CDR3 protein: CASSYLGSGDSYEQYF. Written as DNA, the CDR3 is TGTGCCAGCAGCTATCTGGGGAGCGGGGACTCCTACGAGCAGTACTTC.

This chain uses TRBV30 with TRBJ1-1, with TRBD1 matching over 9 bases. This CDR3 spans 13 amino acids. V was clipped by 1 base and J by 3 bases; unmatched bases: 0. Per the germline V gene, CDR1 is GTSNPN and CDR2 is SVGIG (reference sequence). This CDR3 reads CAWSGDRDTEAFF. Here the CDR3 DNA reads TGTGCCTGGAGTGGGGACAGGGACACTGAAGCTTTCTTT.

V and J are TRBV4-3 and TRBJ2-1; 11 bases agree with TRBD2. Trimming at V came to 3 bases and at J to 6 bases, leaving 7 bases not matched to a gene. Germline CDR1 and CDR2: LGHNA and YSLEER. There are 16 residues in the CDR3. For the CDR3, the DNA is TGCGCCAGCAGCCATGATGACGGGACTAGCGGCAATGAGCAGTTCTTC. Translated: CASSHDDGTSGNEQFF.

The genes are TRBV4-3 and TRBJ1-1; 8 bases line up with TRBD1. J lost 3 bases, V lost 3 bases, and 6 bases had no gene match. CDR1 and CDR2 (germline): LGHNA, YSLEER. The CDR3 consists of 15 residues. The CDR3 loop reads CASSQPRGQYTEAFF. As DNA, the CDR3 is TGCGCCAGCAGCCAGCCCAGGGGGCAGTACACTGAAGCTTTCTTT.

This chain links TRBV5-6 with TRBJ1-4; no reliable D call. This CDR3 has 14 residues. Trimming shortened V by 0 bases and J by 7 bases, and 10 bases separated the two germline ends. Germline V gives CDR1 SGHDT, CDR2 YYEEEE. CDR3 sequence reads: CASSLVPGGEKLFF. CDR3 in DNA: TGTGCCAGCAGCTTGGTACCGGGTGGTGAAAAACTGTTTTTT.

This clone was counted a single time. This sequence joins TRBV7-2 and TRBJ2-7; 8 positions agree with TRBD1. Germline values: CDR1 SGHTA, CDR2 FQGNSA. J lost 0 bases, V lost 7 bases, and 2 bases had no gene match. This CDR3 is built from 13 residues. The CDR3: CASTGQGSYEQYF. The CDR3 region has the DNA TGTGCCAGCACAGGACAGGGCTCCTACGAGCAGTACTTC. The full variable domain, with the rest looked up from reference TRBV7-2 and TRBJ2-7, is GAGVSQSPSNKVTEKGKDVELRCDPISGHTALYWYRQSLGQGLEFLIYFQGNSAPDKSGLPSDRFSAERTGGSVSTLTIQRTQQEDSAVYLCASTGQGSYEQYFGPGTRLTVT.

The J gene is TRBJ2-7, the V gene TRBV13, with D possibly matching TRBD2 (6 bases). V was trimmed by 5 bases and J by 5 bases, leaving 19 bases between them. The germline V gene has CDR1 PRHDT and CDR2 FYEKMQ (reference sequence). This CDR3 has 15 amino acids. The DNA of the CDR3 is TGTGCCAGCAGCGAGACCGGGACTGGGGACCACGAGCAGTACTTC. This sequence encodes CASSETGTGDHEQYF.

In this sample, this clone turned up a few times. This sequence joins TRBV11-1 and TRBJ2-7; 7 nucleotides line up with TRBD1. Germline V gene lookup returns CDR1 SGHAT and CDR2 FQDESV (reference sequence). Losses at the gene ends were 6 bases for V and 2 bases for J; bases not matched to a gene: 13. The CDR3 has 16 amino acids. CDR3 residues: CASRPSPGQKTYEQYF. The CDR3 coding sequence is TGTGCCAGCAGGCCTTCACCGGGACAGAAAACCTACGAGCAGTACTTC. Full variable domain (remainder filled in from reference TRBV11-1 and TRBJ2-7): EAEVAQSPRYKITEKSQAVAFWCDPISGHATLYWYRQILGQGPELLVQFQDESVVDDSQLPKDRFSAERLKGVDSTLKIQPAELGDSAMYLCASRPSPGQKTYEQYFGPGTRLTVT.

This clone was counted only a few times. The chain combines TRBV14 with TRBJ2-7, with unresolved D. The CDR3 spans 15 residues. The V and J ends lost 1 base and 2 bases respectively, with 12 bases between them. Germline CDR1 SGHDN, CDR2 FVKESK. The CDR3 nucleotides are TGTGCCAGCAGCCAAGTCCTGGGTAATCCCTACGAGCAGTACTTC. Translating gives CASSQVLGNPYEQYF.

The chain employs TRBV7-6 and TRBJ1-1; D is unclear. The germline CDR1 and CDR2 sequences are SGHVS and FNYEAQ. Trimming took 5 bases from V and 1 from J, leaving 8 bases between them. The CDR3 covers 13 residues. The CDR3 bases are TGTGCCAGCAGCCCGGGCCGGAACACTGAAGCTTTCTTT. Translated: CASSPGRNTEAFF.

The rearrangement links TRBV4-1 to TRBJ2-2; D may be TRBD1 (6 bases). V was clipped by 4 bases and J by 0 bases, with 12 bases between them. The CDR3 length is 16 residues. The V gene's germline CDR1 is MGHRA and CDR2 YSYEKL. The CDR3 DNA reads TGCGCCAGCAGCCGATCGGACAGAACGAACACCGGGGAGCTGTTTTTT. Translated: CASSRSDRTNTGELFF.

The table lists this clone with a count of one. The J gene is TRBJ2-2, the V gene TRBV4-3; 8 nucleotides match TRBD2. The CDR3 length is 15 residues. Germline V gene data show CDR1 as LGHNA and CDR2 as YSLEER. V lost 4 bases, J lost 5 bases, and 6 bases stayed unmatched. This chain's CDR3 is CASSLSGMGTGELFF. The CDR3 DNA reads as TGCGCCAGCAGCCTTAGCGGGATGGGGACCGGGGAGCTGTTTTTT.

The chain uses TRBV27 and TRBJ2-2; 11 nucleotides line up with TRBD1. Germline trimming cut 2 bases from V and 5 bases from J; bases unmatched to any gene: 4. CDR1 is MNHEY, CDR2 SMNVEV, per germline (reference sequence). The CDR3 is 16 amino acids. The CDR3 DNA sequence: TGTGCCAGCAGTTTAATCGGGACAGGGGGTACCGGGGAGCTGTTTTTT. Its protein is CASSLIGTGGTGELFF.

This chain links TRBV10-3 with TRBJ1-2, with D uncertain. V was pared by 10 bases and J by 5 bases, with 11 bases between. Germline CDR1 ENHRY, CDR2 SYGVKD. The CDR3 runs 11 residues. The CDR3 protein is CASSGGYGYTF. CDR3 sequence (DNA): TGTGCCAGCTCTGGCGGATATGGCTACACCTTC.

The chain combines TRBV5-5 with TRBJ2-5, with a possible D match to TRBD2 (7 bases). Germline CDR1 reads SGHKS; CDR2 reads YYEKEE (reference sequence). This CDR3 spans 17 amino acids. V shed 0 bases and J shed 3 bases, with 18 bases lying between them. The CDR3 sequence is CASSLEAGALLEETQYF. The CDR3 coding sequence is TGTGCCAGCAGCTTGGAGGCGGGGGCGCTATTGGAAGAGACCCAGTACTTC.

This rearrangement joins TRBV11-2 to TRBJ2-7; maybe TRBD2 (7 bases). The CDR3 is 14 residues long. Germline V lookup: CDR1 SGHAT, CDR2 FQNNGV. Deletions cut 3 bases from V and 5 bases from J, with 14 bases between. In DNA, the CDR3 is TGTGCCAGCAGCTTTTCGGGGGGCAGGCACGAGCAGTACTTC. It specifies CASSFSGGRHEQYF.

V usage is TRBV20-1 and J usage is TRBJ2-1; no firm D call. V was shortened by 6 bases and J by 7 bases, with 10 bases between the two germline ends. Germline-derived CDR1 and CDR2 are DFQATT and SNEGSKA (reference sequence). The CDR3 is made up of 11 amino acids. In DNA form, the CDR3 reads TGCAGTGCCCTTATGGCGAATGAGCAGTTCTTC. Its protein is CSALMANEQFF.